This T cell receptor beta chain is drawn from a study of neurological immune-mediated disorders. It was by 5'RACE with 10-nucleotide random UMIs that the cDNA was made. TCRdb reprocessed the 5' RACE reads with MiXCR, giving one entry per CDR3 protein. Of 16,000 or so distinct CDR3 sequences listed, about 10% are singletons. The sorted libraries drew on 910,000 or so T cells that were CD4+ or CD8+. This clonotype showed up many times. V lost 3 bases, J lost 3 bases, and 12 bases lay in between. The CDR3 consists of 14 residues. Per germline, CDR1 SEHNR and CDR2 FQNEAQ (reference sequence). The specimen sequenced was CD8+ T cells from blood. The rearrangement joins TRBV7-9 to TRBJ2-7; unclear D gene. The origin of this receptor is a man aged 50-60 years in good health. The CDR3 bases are TGTGCCAGCAGCTTGTCTAGAAGAGACTACGAGCAGTACTTC. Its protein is CASSLSRRDYEQYF.